Shown below are 17 T cell receptor beta chains from a single sample sequenced in a study of T cell repertoires in cytomegalovirus infection. Antigens for these TCRs are unknown. TCRdb fed the reads into MiXCR, producing one record per CDR3 protein. Of roughly 920,000 distinct CDR3 sequences detected, roughly 30% appear once; the ten largest clones hold around 15%. Sequenced here: cultured CD8+ T cells from PBMCs, sampled from culture after CMV antigen stimulation. The receptors were sampled from a human donor in good health (CMV status not recorded). Some clones in this sample may be carry-over from other donors' samples.

This clonotype came up a few times. This rearrangement joins TRBV2 to TRBJ2-1; 10 bases agree with TRBD2. Germline-derived CDR1 and CDR2 are SNHLY and FYNNEI. CDR3 length: 15 amino acids. Trimming cost V 8 bases and J 6 bases; bases outside gene matches: 10. CDR3 in DNA: TGTGCCAGCCTGGGGACTAGCGCCCTTAGCAATGAGCAGTTCTTC. It codes for CASLGTSALSNEQFF.

Only a few counts were recorded for this clonotype. The chain carries TRBV6-6 and TRBJ2-1; maybe TRBD1 (6 bases). The CDR3 length is 13 residues. The V end lost 7 bases, the J end lost 4 bases, and 11 bases lay between the germline ends. Germline lookup yields CDR1 MNHNY and CDR2 SVGAGI (reference sequence). As DNA, the CDR3 is TGTGCCAGCAAAACAGGGTTATACAATGAGCAGTTCTTC. As protein: CASKTGLYNEQFF.

The chain combines TRBV12-5 with TRBJ2-1, with D perhaps given as TRBD1 or TRBD2 (5 bases each). CDR3 length: 17 amino acids. V was pared by 0 bases and J by 1 base, with 13 bases between. Per the germline V gene, CDR1 is LGHNT and CDR2 is FRNRAP. CDR3 sequence reads: CASGLVIRGASYNEQFF. The CDR3 bases are TGTGCTAGTGGTTTGGTAATTCGAGGGGCGTCCTACAATGAGCAGTTCTTC.

A few counts support this clonotype. The rearrangement joins TRBV6-1 to TRBJ2-3, with 12 bases aligning to TRBD2. The V gene end was trimmed by 3 bases and the J gene end by 0 bases; junction bases not matched to a gene: 1. CDR3 size: 16 residues. The germline gives CDR1 MNHNS, CDR2 SASEGT. This CDR3 is CASSDGLAGSTDTQYF. The CDR3 nucleotides read TGTGCCAGCAGTGACGGACTAGCGGGGAGCACAGATACGCAGTATTTT.

This sequence joins TRBV10-3 and TRBJ1-4; D gene unclear. The V and J ends lost 3 bases and 2 bases respectively, with 4 bases between them. CDR1 and CDR2 from the germline V gene are ENHRY and SYGVKD. This CDR3 comprises 13 residues. CDR3 sequence: CAISDLTNEKLFF. The CDR3 DNA reads as TGTGCCATCAGTGACCTCACTAATGAAAAACTGTTTTTT.

The chain carries TRBV5-5 and TRBJ2-1; D gene uncertain. The germline V and J ends were trimmed by 3 bases and 0 bases, with 10 bases remaining between them. Germline CDR1 is SGHKS and CDR2 is YYEKEE (reference sequence). The CDR3 is 15 amino acids. As DNA, the CDR3 is TGTGCCAGCAGCTCCAGACCCATCTCCTACAATGAGCAGTTCTTC. Its protein is CASSSRPISYNEQFF.

This CDR3 is CASSLAGSGNTEAFF. The CDR3 bases are TGTGCCAGCAGCTTAGCAGGTTCCGGGAACACTGAAGCTTTCTTT. J is TRBJ1-1 and V is TRBV7-9; D is uncertain. CDR3 size: 15 residues. The germline V gene has CDR1 SEHNR and CDR2 FQNEAQ (reference sequence). The ends were cut back, 0 bases at V and 1 base at J, with 9 bases in the middle.

The chain employs TRBV5-1 and TRBJ2-5; TRBD1 agrees at 10 bases. CDR3 length: 15 amino acids. V shed 3 bases, J shed 4 bases, and the junction held 6 bases outside the gene matches. Germline CDR1 reads SGHRS; CDR2 reads YFSETQ. The CDR3 bases are TGCGCCAGCAGCTCTCCGGGGACAGGGGTAGAGACCCAGTACTTC. Translating gives CASSSPGTGVETQYF.

CDR3 in amino acids: CASSPGPSRDSYNEQFF. CDR3 in DNA: TGTGCCAGCAGCCCCGGGCCCTCAAGGGACTCCTACAATGAGCAGTTCTTC. The chain employs TRBV14 and TRBJ2-1; D gene unclear. This CDR3 is built from 17 residues. V lost 4 bases to trimming and J lost 0 bases, with 16 bases between them. Germline CDR1 SGHDN, CDR2 FVKESK.

The genes are TRBV11-1 and TRBJ2-1, with unresolved D. The germline V gene encodes CDR1 SGHAT and CDR2 FQDESV (reference sequence). The CDR3 spans 14 residues. V gave up 7 bases and J gave up 4 bases, with 14 bases separating them. The CDR3 sequence: CASNMRSKYNEQFF. The CDR3 DNA is TGTGCCAGCAACATGCGGTCGAAGTACAATGAGCAGTTCTTC. Drawing the rest from reference TRBV11-1 and TRBJ2-1, the complete variable domain is EAEVAQSPRYKITEKSQAVAFWCDPISGHATLYWYRQILGQGPELLVQFQDESVVDDSQLPKDRFSAERLKGVDSTLKIQPAELGDSAMYLCASNMRSKYNEQFFGPGTRLTVL.

This chain joins TRBV20-1 and TRBJ2-1; D not certain. The CDR3 sequence is 12 residues long. Trimming took 6 bases from V and 7 from J, leaving 13 bases between them. Per the germline V gene, CDR1 is DFQATT and CDR2 is SNEGSKA (reference sequence). As DNA, the CDR3 is TGCAGTGCGGCAAAGGGTGAAAATGAGCAGTTCTTC. Amino acid sequence: CSAAKGENEQFF.

This clonotype came up a few times. The rearrangement joins TRBV28 to TRBJ1-1; no definite D call. The CDR3 is 14 amino acids. Deletions cut 7 bases from V and 6 bases from J, with 18 bases between. Germline lookup yields CDR1 MDHEN and CDR2 SYDVKM. As DNA, the CDR3 is TGTGCCAGCACCCTGGGCAGGTATTTTGCTGAAGCTTTCTTT. Its translation is CASTLGRYFAEAFF.

This clonotype was detected only a few times. The CDR3 DNA reads as TGTGCCAGCAGTTTAGAGGGAGGGTACCAAGAGACCCAGTACTTC. Translating it yields CASSLEGGYQETQYF. The V and J genes are TRBV12-3 or TRBV12-4 and TRBJ2-5; 7 bases map to TRBD2. This CDR3 has 15 amino acids. With V trimmed by 1 base and J by 0 bases, 2 bases remained unmatched.

The genes are TRBV11-2 and TRBJ1-2, with 7 bases fitting TRBD1. This CDR3 region has 15 residues. J lost 0 bases, V lost 5 bases, and 6 bases had no gene match. Germline CDR1 and CDR2: SGHAT and FQNNGV. CDR3 sequence reads: CASSTGQTTNYGYTF. Here the CDR3 DNA reads TGTGCCAGCAGCACGGGACAGACGACTAACTATGGCTACACCTTC.

This chain links TRBV9 with TRBJ2-3; D is unresolved. Trimming cost V 7 bases and J 4 bases, with 7 bases left between them. This CDR3 is 11 amino acids long. CDR1 is SGDLS, CDR2 YYNGEE, per germline. CDR3 sequence: CASGVPDTQYF. The CDR3 bases are TGTGCCAGCGGAGTGCCAGATACGCAGTATTTT.

Many counts were recorded for this clonotype. This chain joins TRBV20-1 and TRBJ2-3; 10 bases agree with TRBD2. This CDR3 has 14 residues. J lost 5 bases, V lost 7 bases, and 9 bases had no gene match. Germline lookup yields CDR1 DFQATT and CDR2 SNEGSKA (reference sequence). CDR3 in amino acids: CSVRSGGARDTQYF. In DNA form, the CDR3 reads TGCAGTGTCAGAAGCGGGGGGGCCAGAGATACGCAGTATTTT.

As concerns this clonotype: This is likely a read error, given that the CDR3 carries no conserved phenylalanine or tryptophan at its end. This rearrangement joins TRBV11-1 to TRBJ2-1; 8 bases line up with TRBD1. The V gene end was trimmed by 0 bases and the J gene end by 9 bases; junction bases not matched to a gene: 4. The CDR3 extends over 14 amino acids. Germline V gene lookup returns CDR1 SGHAT and CDR2 FQDESV (reference sequence). This CDR3 is CASSLAGTGAEQFS. Written as DNA, the CDR3 is TGTGCCAGCAGCTTAGCAGGGACAGGCGCTGAGCAGTTCTCC.